This TCR beta chain appears in the sequencing data of a study of blood T cell repertoires in COVID-19. Study at large: Samples representing acute and convalescent COVID-19 were sourced from the United States, Italy and Spain. PBMCs, B-cell-depleted T cells, or T cells provided the cDNA or gDNA that made up the material.

Per the study methods: Amplifying reference gene primers gave estimates of nucleated cell counts. The protocol was immunoSEQ multiplex PCR, while the TCRdb copy is restricted to in-frame clones and leaves out a portion. From that table come the V and J calls and clone size; the DNA was used to work out D and trimming. The sample has 270,000 or so clones; around nine tenths are singletons. Between the trimmed V and J ends, which lost 7 bases and 10 bases, there was a span of 14 bases. CDR1 and CDR2 (germline): SQVTM, ANQGSEA. The CDR3 spans 11 residues. The chain combines TRBV29-1 with TRBJ2-1; D is possibly TRBD2 (6 bases). This clonotype originated in a man aged 40-55 years with active or convalescent COVID-19. Sample: peripheral blood. The CDR3 spells CSAARGSEQFF. The CDR3 DNA is TGCAGCGCCGCTCGGGGGAGCGAGCAGTTCTTC.